Each of the 8 T cell receptor beta chains below was sequenced from the same sample in a study of OX40 agonist ivuxolimab in advanced cancers. The protocol was immunoSEQ multiplex PCR, while the TCRdb copy is restricted to in-frame clones and leaves out a portion. The table shows roughly 60,000 clones, with 85% to 90% occurring only once. Sequences were derived from CD4+ or CD8+ T cells sorted from blood, sampled in a trial of the OX40 agonist ivuxolimab. All receptors derive from an adult with an advanced solid tumor such as melanoma, head and neck, liver or kidney cancer.

The chain is built from TRBV10-2 and TRBJ2-7; possibly TRBD1 for D (6 bases). V was cut by 3 bases and J by 2 bases, with 14 bases left in between. CDR1 is WSHSY and CDR2 is SAAADI in the germline V gene. This CDR3 has 15 amino acids. The CDR3 protein is CASSEGQGTTYEQYF. Written as DNA, the CDR3 is TGCGCCAGCAGTGAAGGGCAGGGGACGACCTACGAGCAGTACTTC.

This chain connects TRBV15 to TRBJ2-6, with D unclear. Germline-derived CDR1 and CDR2 are LNHNV and YYDKDF (reference sequence). Trimming pared 3 bases from V and 0 bases from J, leaving 6 bases between. CDR3 length: 15 residues. In nucleotides, the CDR3 is TGTGCCACCAGCAGCATGATCTCTGGGGCCAACGTCCTGACTTTC. It is translated as CATSSMISGANVLTF. Drawing the rest from reference TRBV15 and TRBJ2-6, the complete variable domain is DAMVIQNPRYQVTQFGKPVTLSCSQTLNHNVMYWYQQKSSQAPKLLFHYYDKDFNNEADTPDNFQSRRPNTSFCFLDIRSPGLGDTAMYLCATSSMISGANVLTFGAGSRLTVL.

The gene calls are TRBV27 and TRBJ2-1; D might be TRBD2 (5 bases). This CDR3 comprises 15 residues. The germline V gene has CDR1 MNHEY and CDR2 SMNVEV (reference sequence). The V gene lost 5 bases and the J gene lost 6 bases, with 17 bases spanning the gap. The CDR3 is CASSPGSWELNEQFF. The CDR3 coding sequence is TGTGCCAGCAGTCCGGGGTCTTGGGAGCTCAATGAGCAGTTCTTC.

The chain recombines TRBV27 with TRBJ2-3; 11 positions agree with TRBD2. The CDR3 runs to 16 residues. Germline V gene sequence: CDR1 MNHEY, CDR2 SMNVEV (reference sequence). The J segment lost 2 bases and the V segment lost 4 bases, leaving 5 bases of the junction unmatched. The CDR3 loop is CASSSGLAAFTDTQYF. CDR3 in DNA: TGTGCCAGCAGTTCGGGACTAGCGGCCTTCACAGATACGCAGTATTTT.

This chain links TRBV5-1 with TRBJ2-1; TRBD2 matches at 12 bases. Germline V lookup: CDR1 SGHRS, CDR2 YFSETQ. V was pared by 1 base and J by 8 bases, with 1 base of the junction left unmatched. The CDR3 spans 14 residues. This CDR3 is CASSLRLAGDEQFF. The CDR3 DNA reads as TGCGCCAGCAGCTTGAGACTAGCGGGGGATGAGCAGTTCTTC.

The chain couples TRBV27 to TRBJ2-7, with 11 bases that match TRBD1. The germline CDR1 and CDR2 sequences are MNHEY and SMNVEV (reference sequence). With 6 bases clipped from V and 2 bases from J, the junction kept 3 bases outside the gene matches. The CDR3 is 14 amino acids. The CDR3 nucleotides read TGTGCCAGCAGCTGGACAGGGGGCACCTACGAGCAGTACTTC. Its protein is CASSWTGGTYEQYF.

This chain connects TRBV7-9 to TRBJ2-7, with D unresolved. Germline lookup yields CDR1 SEHNR and CDR2 FQNEAQ (reference sequence). V lost 1 base to trimming and J lost 5 bases, with 18 bases between them. The CDR3 is 16 amino acids. The CDR3 reads CASSLGATVADDEQYF. CDR3 nucleotides: TGTGCCAGCAGCTTAGGGGCCACAGTGGCGGATGACGAGCAGTACTTC.

The chain joins TRBV19 to TRBJ2-5, with D possibly being TRBD2 (5 bases). Germline V lookup: CDR1 LNHDA, CDR2 SQIVND (reference sequence). Trimming pared 5 bases from V and 4 bases from J, leaving 14 bases between. The CDR3 consists of 14 residues. The CDR3 reads CASSSIATLETQYF. The CDR3 DNA sequence: TGTGCCAGTAGTTCAATAGCGACCTTAGAGACCCAGTACTTC.